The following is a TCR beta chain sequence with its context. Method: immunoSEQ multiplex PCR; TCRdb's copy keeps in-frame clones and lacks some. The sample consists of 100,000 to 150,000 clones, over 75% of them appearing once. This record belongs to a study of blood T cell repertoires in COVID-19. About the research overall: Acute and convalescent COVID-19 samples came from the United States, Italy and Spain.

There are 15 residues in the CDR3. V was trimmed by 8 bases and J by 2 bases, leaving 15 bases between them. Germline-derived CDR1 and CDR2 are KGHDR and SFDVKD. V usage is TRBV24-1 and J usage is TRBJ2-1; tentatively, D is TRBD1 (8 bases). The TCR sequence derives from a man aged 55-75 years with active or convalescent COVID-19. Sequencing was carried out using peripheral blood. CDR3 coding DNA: TGTGCCACCAACGCGGGGGACAGGCCCTACAATGAGCAGTTCTTC. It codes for CATNAGDRPYNEQFF.